A selection of T cell receptor beta chains follows, all from one sample in a study of T-cell memory formation after mild COVID-19. From the 5' RACE reads, TCRdb called clonotypes with MiXCR, one entry per CDR3 protein. The top ten hold around 23% of the sample, which has fewer than 350,000 distinct CDR3 sequences, about a sixth seen once. Sequencing was done on a sample of PBMCs or a T cell subset sorted from them (not recorded which). The receptors come from a man between 18 and 29 years old who had mild COVID-19 (a few samples of this study predate the infection). Cell type and time point are not known. CDR3s include the opening cysteine and the closing phenylalanine or tryptophan. Not all rows give a size; the values are once, few, many and, for expanded clones, a class.

clone_size j_call v_call cdr3_aa
few TRBJ2-7 TRBV7-2 CASSLEPIKREQYF
NA TRBJ2-5 TRBV18 CASTPLGGGETQYF
NA TRBJ2-4 TRBV19 CATTHRAGNIQYF
few TRBJ2-5 TRBV9 CASSQRGGTSGEETQYF
NA TRBJ2-2 TRBV7-2 CASSFVGPGPGELFF
NA TRBJ2-4 TRBV5-7 CARRGLAKNIQYF
many TRBJ2-2 TRBV28 CASTELTGREVAGELFF
NA TRBJ2-5 TRBV18 CASSPPGLARETQYF
NA TRBJ2-5 TRBV2 CASSTMNERGPGEETQYF
few TRBJ2-1 TRBV12-3/TRBV12-4 CASSAFGGGPYNEQFF